A selection of T cell receptor beta chains follows, all from one sample in a study of CD8+CD57+ T cells in acquired aplastic anemia. TCRdb reprocessed the reads via MiXCR and lists one record per CDR3 protein. The sample yields approximately 200,000 distinct CDR3 sequences, approximately 52% seen once. Input material: sorted CD4+, CD8+, or CD8+CD57+ T cells (not recorded which) from PBMCs. The receptors here all came from a human donor in good health, serving as a control. Each CDR3 is given with its conserved first and last residue. Each record gives: J gene, clone size, D gene, CDR3 length, V gene, CDR3 protein, CDR3 DNA. D genes are given only for firm matches. Some rows mark clone size as missing; the rest say once, few, many or name a class of expanded clone.

J gene: TRBJ1-2; clone size: -; D gene: TRBD1; CDR3 length: 14; V gene: TRBV2; CDR3 protein: CASSGAAGGNGYTF; CDR3 DNA: TGTGCCAGCAGTGGGGCGGCAGGGGGTAATGGCTACACCTTC
J gene: TRBJ2-7; clone size: many; D gene: TRBD2; CDR3 length: 14; V gene: TRBV6-6; CDR3 protein: CASLTSGVSYEQYF; CDR3 DNA: TGTGCCAGTCTAACTAGCGGGGTCTCCTACGAGCAGTACTTC
J gene: TRBJ2-5; clone size: many; D gene: TRBD1; CDR3 length: 15; V gene: TRBV7-8; CDR3 protein: CASSQPGTGEETQYF; CDR3 DNA: TGTGCCAGCAGTCAACCCGGGACAGGGGAAGAGACCCAGTACTTC
J gene: TRBJ1-2; clone size: -; D gene: -; CDR3 length: 13; V gene: TRBV2; CDR3 protein: CASRVQAYYGYTF; CDR3 DNA: TGTGCCAGCAGGGTACAGGCCTACTATGGCTACACCTTC
J gene: TRBJ2-1; clone size: many; D gene: -; CDR3 length: 22; V gene: TRBV29-1; CDR3 protein: CSVEPMGLMDRSPWISYNEQFF; CDR3 DNA: TGCAGCGTTGAACCGATGGGATTGATGGACAGATCCCCTTGGATTTCCTACAATGAGCAGTTCTTC
J gene: TRBJ2-7; clone size: -; D gene: -; CDR3 length: 14; V gene: TRBV7-2; CDR3 protein: CASSLVGQRLGQYF; CDR3 DNA: TGTGCCAGCAGCTTAGTAGGTCAGAGACTCGGGCAGTACTTC
J gene: TRBJ2-5; clone size: many; D gene: -; CDR3 length: 14; V gene: TRBV3-1; CDR3 protein: CASSQSPYQETQYF; CDR3 DNA: TGTGCCAGCAGCCAGAGTCCGTACCAAGAGACCCAGTACTTC
J gene: TRBJ1-2; clone size: many; D gene: -; CDR3 length: 14; V gene: TRBV5-8; CDR3 protein: CASSLGDSGYGYTF; CDR3 DNA: TGTGCCAGCAGCTTGGGCGACTCTGGCTATGGCTACACCTTC
J gene: TRBJ1-1; clone size: few; D gene: -; CDR3 length: 15; V gene: TRBV25-1; CDR3 protein: CASSELGDMNTEAFF; CDR3 DNA: TGTGCCAGCAGTGAATTGGGGGACATGAACACTGAAGCTTTCTTT
J gene: TRBJ2-5; clone size: -; D gene: TRBD2; CDR3 length: 15; V gene: TRBV18; CDR3 protein: CASSPRGGHQETQYF; CDR3 DNA: TGTGCCAGCTCACCACGGGGGGGACACCAAGAGACCCAGTACTTC
J gene: TRBJ1-4; clone size: many; D gene: -; CDR3 length: 12; V gene: TRBV19; CDR3 protein: CATLAGDEKLFF; CDR3 DNA: TGTGCCACCCTTGCAGGGGATGAAAAACTGTTTTTT
J gene: TRBJ1-1; clone size: many; D gene: -; CDR3 length: 13; V gene: TRBV6-2/TRBV6-3; CDR3 protein: CASRYRVNTEAFF; CDR3 DNA: TGTGCCAGCAGGTACAGGGTGAACACTGAAGCTTTCTTT
J gene: TRBJ1-2; clone size: -; D gene: -; CDR3 length: 14; V gene: TRBV14; CDR3 protein: CASSHNQGRYGCTF; CDR3 DNA: TGTGCCAGCAGCCACAACCAGGGGAGGTATGGCTGCACCTTC
J gene: TRBJ2-1; clone size: many; D gene: -; CDR3 length: 11; V gene: TRBV6-5; CDR3 protein: CASRSRWEQFF; CDR3 DNA: TGTGCCAGCAGGTCCAGGTGGGAGCAGTTCTTC
J gene: TRBJ2-6; clone size: few; D gene: -; CDR3 length: 18; V gene: TRBV7-8; CDR3 protein: CASSLRNSVGTGANVLTF; CDR3 DNA: TGTGCCAGCAGCTTAAGGAATAGCGTAGGCACCGGGGCCAACGTCCTGACTTTC
J gene: TRBJ1-5; clone size: -; D gene: TRBD1; CDR3 length: 13; V gene: TRBV7-8; CDR3 protein: CASSLGQGASEHF; CDR3 DNA: TGTGCCAGCAGCTTAGGTCAGGGGGCATCCGAGCATTTT
J gene: TRBJ2-2; clone size: many; D gene: -; CDR3 length: 11; V gene: TRBV20-1; CDR3 protein: CSTGSTGELFF; CDR3 DNA: TGCAGTACGGGGAGCACCGGGGAGCTGTTTTTT
J gene: TRBJ2-7; clone size: many; D gene: -; CDR3 length: 14; V gene: TRBV6-2/TRBV6-3; CDR3 protein: CASRRHQGAYEQYF; CDR3 DNA: TGTGCCAGCAGACGGCATCAGGGCGCCTACGAGCAGTACTTC
J gene: TRBJ2-5; clone size: many; D gene: -; CDR3 length: 13; V gene: TRBV4-3; CDR3 protein: CASSQVHQETQYF; CDR3 DNA: TGCGCCAGCAGCCAAGTTCACCAAGAGACCCAGTACTTC
J gene: TRBJ1-1; clone size: few; D gene: -; CDR3 length: 12; V gene: TRBV10-3; CDR3 protein: CAISEGNTEAFF; CDR3 DNA: TGTGCCATCAGTGAGGGGAACACTGAAGCTTTCTTT
J gene: TRBJ1-4; clone size: many; D gene: -; CDR3 length: 15; V gene: TRBV7-2; CDR3 protein: CASSLDSGDGEKLFF; CDR3 DNA: TGTGCCAGCAGCTTAGATTCAGGGGATGGGGAAAAACTGTTTTTT
J gene: TRBJ2-3; clone size: many; D gene: -; CDR3 length: 14; V gene: TRBV4-3; CDR3 protein: CASSQVQASDTQYF; CDR3 DNA: TGCGCCAGCAGCCAAGTGCAGGCTTCAGATACGCAGTATTTT
J gene: TRBJ1-3; clone size: -; D gene: -; CDR3 length: 14; V gene: TRBV19; CDR3 protein: CASSGSSAGNTIYF; CDR3 DNA: TGTGCCAGTAGTGGAAGTAGCGCTGGAAACACCATATATTTT
J gene: TRBJ1-1; clone size: -; D gene: -; CDR3 length: 14; V gene: TRBV9; CDR3 protein: CASSGDRTNTEAFF; CDR3 DNA: TGTGCCAGCAGCGGAGACAGAACGAACACTGAAGCCTTCTTT
J gene: TRBJ2-7; clone size: -; D gene: -; CDR3 length: 17; V gene: TRBV9; CDR3 protein: CASSRTGNSRASYEQYF; CDR3 DNA: TGTGCCAGCAGCCGGACCGGGAACAGCCGAGCCTCCTACGAGCAGTACTTC
J gene: TRBJ2-7; clone size: -; D gene: TRBD1; CDR3 length: 14; V gene: TRBV5-1; CDR3 protein: CASSFSDREGEQHF; CDR3 DNA: TGCGCCAGCAGCTTTTCAGACAGGGAAGGCGAGCAGCACTTC
J gene: TRBJ2-7; clone size: few; D gene: TRBD1; CDR3 length: 15; V gene: TRBV7-2; CDR3 protein: CASSTHRGRAYEQYF; CDR3 DNA: TGTGCCAGCAGCACCCACAGGGGGCGCGCCTACGAGCAGTACTTC
J gene: TRBJ2-7; clone size: few; D gene: TRBD1; CDR3 length: 14; V gene: TRBV29-1; CDR3 protein: CSVLVAGGTYEQYF; CDR3 DNA: TGCAGTGTGCTGGTGGCAGGGGGCACCTACGAGCAGTACTTC
J gene: TRBJ2-3; clone size: -; D gene: -; CDR3 length: 14; V gene: TRBV2; CDR3 protein: CASSEASGADTQYF; CDR3 DNA: TGTGCCAGCAGTGAAGCGAGTGGGGCAGATACGCAGTATTTT
J gene: TRBJ1-2; clone size: -; D gene: -; CDR3 length: 13; V gene: TRBV7-9; CDR3 protein: CASSLEGHYGYTF; CDR3 DNA: TGCGCCAGCAGCTTGGAGGGTCACTATGGCTACACCTTC
J gene: TRBJ2-5; clone size: few; D gene: -; CDR3 length: 14; V gene: TRBV5-1; CDR3 protein: CASSVPGSQETQYF; CDR3 DNA: TGCGCCAGCAGCGTACCGGGAAGCCAAGAGACCCAGTACTTC
J gene: TRBJ2-7; clone size: -; D gene: -; CDR3 length: 13; V gene: TRBV5-5; CDR3 protein: CASSSYGIYEQYF; CDR3 DNA: TGTGCCAGCAGCTCTTACGGGATCTACGAGCAGTACTTC
J gene: TRBJ2-7; clone size: many; D gene: -; CDR3 length: 15; V gene: TRBV20-1; CDR3 protein: CSASRGPGTPMEQYF; CDR3 DNA: TGCAGTGCTAGCCGGGGACCAGGGACTCCTATGGAGCAGTACTTC
J gene: TRBJ1-1; clone size: many; D gene: -; CDR3 length: 14; V gene: TRBV27; CDR3 protein: CASSSWDRNTEAFF; CDR3 DNA: TGTGCCAGCAGTTCCTGGGACCGGAACACTGAAGCTTTCTTT
J gene: TRBJ2-4; clone size: -; D gene: -; CDR3 length: 14; V gene: TRBV24-1; CDR3 protein: CATSGGTRPNIQYF; CDR3 DNA: TGTGCCACCAGTGGTGGGACCCGCCCAAACATTCAGTACTTC
J gene: TRBJ2-7; clone size: -; D gene: TRBD2; CDR3 length: 15; V gene: TRBV10-2; CDR3 protein: CASNAGTSGGYEQYF; CDR3 DNA: TGCGCCAGCAACGCCGGGACTAGCGGGGGATACGAGCAGTACTTC
J gene: TRBJ2-7; clone size: -; D gene: -; CDR3 length: 13; V gene: TRBV7-9; CDR3 protein: CASSLSREYEQYF; CDR3 DNA: TGTGCCAGCAGCTTATCGAGAGAATACGAGCAGTACTTC
J gene: TRBJ2-7; clone size: -; D gene: -; CDR3 length: 13; V gene: TRBV10-3; CDR3 protein: CAISEPPGSEQYF; CDR3 DNA: TGTGCCATCAGTGAACCCCCCGGGAGCGAGCAGTACTTC
J gene: TRBJ1-1; clone size: many; D gene: TRBD1; CDR3 length: 15; V gene: TRBV12-3/TRBV12-4; CDR3 protein: CASSSVPGGNTEAFF; CDR3 DNA: TGTGCCAGCAGTTCTGTACCAGGGGGGAACACTGAAGCTTTCTTT
J gene: TRBJ2-2; clone size: -; D gene: TRBD2; CDR3 length: 17; V gene: TRBV2; CDR3 protein: CASSGHRGLADTGELFF; CDR3 DNA: TGTGCCAGCAGTGGTCACCGGGGACTAGCGGACACCGGGGAGCTGTTTTTT
J gene: TRBJ1-4; clone size: many; D gene: -; CDR3 length: 12; V gene: TRBV30; CDR3 protein: CAWSREGGKLFF; CDR3 DNA: TGTGCCTGGAGCAGGGAGGGTGGAAAACTGTTTTTT
J gene: TRBJ1-4; clone size: -; D gene: -; CDR3 length: 15; V gene: TRBV25-1; CDR3 protein: CASSRTGEVWEKLFF; CDR3 DNA: TGTGCCAGCAGTCGCACGGGGGAGGTTTGGGAAAAACTGTTTTTT
J gene: TRBJ1-2; clone size: -; D gene: TRBD1; CDR3 length: 14; V gene: TRBV10-3; CDR3 protein: CAIRLTGGIYGYTF; CDR3 DNA: TGTGCCATCAGGCTAACAGGGGGTATCTATGGCTACACCTTC
J gene: TRBJ2-7; clone size: -; D gene: -; CDR3 length: 15; V gene: TRBV20-1; CDR3 protein: CSATRTEGSGYEQYF; CDR3 DNA: TGCAGTGCTACACGGACAGAGGGGTCAGGCTACGAGCAGTACTTC
J gene: TRBJ2-6; clone size: few; D gene: -; CDR3 length: 16; V gene: TRBV18; CDR3 protein: CASSLIPRFGANVLTF; CDR3 DNA: TGTGCCAGCTCACTCATACCCCGGTTTGGGGCCAACGTCCTGACTTTC
J gene: TRBJ1-3; clone size: -; D gene: -; CDR3 length: 14; V gene: TRBV5-6; CDR3 protein: CASSLAGQGNTIYF; CDR3 DNA: TGTGCCAGCAGCTTGGCGGGACAAGGAAACACCATATATTTT
J gene: TRBJ2-7; clone size: many; D gene: -; CDR3 length: 14; V gene: TRBV6-6; CDR3 protein: CASSTRGTVTEQYF; CDR3 DNA: TGTGCCAGCAGCACCAGAGGGACGGTAACCGAGCAGTACTTC
J gene: TRBJ2-1; clone size: -; D gene: TRBD2; CDR3 length: 19; V gene: TRBV7-2; CDR3 protein: CASSLFRLAALPSYNEQFF; CDR3 DNA: TGTGCCAGCAGCTTATTTCGCCTAGCGGCTCTCCCTTCCTACAATGAGCAGTTCTTC